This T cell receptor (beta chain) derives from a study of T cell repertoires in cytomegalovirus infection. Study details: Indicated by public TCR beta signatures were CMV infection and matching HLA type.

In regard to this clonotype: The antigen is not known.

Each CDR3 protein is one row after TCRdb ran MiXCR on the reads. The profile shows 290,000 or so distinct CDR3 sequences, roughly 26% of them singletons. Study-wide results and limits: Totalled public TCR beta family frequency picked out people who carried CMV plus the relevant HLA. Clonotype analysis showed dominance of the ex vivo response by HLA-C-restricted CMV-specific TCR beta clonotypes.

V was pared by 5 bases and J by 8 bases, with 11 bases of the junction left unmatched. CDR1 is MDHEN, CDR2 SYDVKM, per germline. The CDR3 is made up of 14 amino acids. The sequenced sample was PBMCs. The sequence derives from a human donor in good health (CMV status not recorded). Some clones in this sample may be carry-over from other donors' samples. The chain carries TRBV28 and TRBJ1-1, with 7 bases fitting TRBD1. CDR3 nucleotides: TGTGCCAGCAGTCCCGGGACAGTTGGATTGGAAGCTTTCTTT. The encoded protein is CASSPGTVGLEAFF.